The 31 T cell receptor beta chains below were found in one sample sequenced in a study of technical replicates of blood from several donors. Data came from immunoSEQ multiplex PCR; TCRdb stores just in-frame clones and leaves some out. This sample carries nearly 70,000 clones, about 90% of them seen once, and the ten largest clones take around 0.37%. Sequencing was carried out using T cells isolated from PBMCs. All receptors derive from a human donor in good health.

The rearrangement links TRBV5-8 to TRBJ1-5; 7 nucleotides agree with TRBD1. The J segment lost 7 bases and the V segment lost 4 bases, leaving 8 bases of the junction unmatched. The CDR3 runs 14 residues. Per the germline V gene, CDR1 is SGHTS and CDR2 is YDEGEE. The CDR3 sequence: CASSLDRARQPQHF. CDR3 nucleotides: TGTGCCAGCAGCCTCGACAGGGCTCGGCAGCCCCAGCATTTT.

This chain links TRBV6-1 with TRBJ2-3; 10 bases agree with TRBD2. The V gene's germline CDR1 is MNHNS and CDR2 SASEGT. Trimming at V came to 5 bases and at J to 2 bases, leaving 4 bases not matched to a gene. The CDR3 spans 15 residues. CDR3: CASSLLAGLTDTQYF. The CDR3 coding sequence is TGTGCCAGCAGTCTACTAGCGGGACTCACAGATACGCAGTATTTT.

This clone was observed once. J is TRBJ2-7 and V is TRBV9; TRBD2 matches 7 bases. This CDR3 has 14 amino acids. Trimming removed 3 bases from V and 6 bases from J; junction bases left unmatched: 9. Per the germline V gene, CDR1 is SGDLS and CDR2 is YYNGEE. The CDR3 nucleotides are TGTGCCAGCAGCGCGGGACTACCGCCCGGCGAGCAGTACTTC. Its protein is CASSAGLPPGEQYF.

The CDR3 bases are TGTGCCAGTAGTATTTCCCAGTATAGCAATCAGCCCCAGCATTTT. This gives the protein CASSISQYSNQPQHF. This chain connects TRBV19 to TRBJ1-5; D not resolved. The CDR3 spans 15 residues. Trimming left V 3 bases short and J 0 bases short, with 9 bases between. Germline-derived CDR1 and CDR2 are LNHDA and SQIVND (reference sequence).

The chain links TRBV5-4 to TRBJ2-7; 8 nucleotides line up with TRBD2. V lost 1 base and J lost 4; bases outside the gene matches: 4. Germline lookup yields CDR1 SGHNT and CDR2 YYREEE (reference sequence). The CDR3 sequence is 14 residues long. CDR3 sequence (DNA): TGTGCCAGCAGCTTGCAACTAGCGGAATACGAGCAGTACTTC. Translation: CASSLQLAEYEQYF.

The chain uses TRBV19 and TRBJ2-5; 8 bases align to TRBD1. V shed 3 bases, J shed 8 bases, and the junction held 8 bases outside the gene matches. The CDR3 spans 14 residues. Germline CDR1 is LNHDA and CDR2 is SQIVND (reference sequence). The CDR3 sequence is CASSMNSGQETQYF. The CDR3 DNA sequence: TGTGCCAGTAGTATGAACTCGGGACAGGAAACCCAGTACTTC.

The chain combines TRBV5-4 with TRBJ2-5, with 10 bases identical to TRBD2. Germline lookup yields CDR1 SGHNT and CDR2 YYREEE (reference sequence). V was pared by 4 bases and J by 4 bases, with 4 bases of the junction left unmatched. This CDR3 has 14 residues. The CDR3 loop reads CASSQAGGRETQYF. The CDR3 DNA reads as TGTGCCAGCAGCCAAGCGGGAGGGAGAGAGACCCAGTACTTC.

The J gene is TRBJ1-1, the V gene TRBV6-1; D is possibly TRBD1 (6 bases). This CDR3 region has 13 residues. Germline CDR1 and CDR2: MNHNS and SASEGT. The ends were cut back, 6 bases at V and 8 bases at J, with 16 bases in the middle. CDR3 sequence (DNA): TGTGCCAGCAGCCCGGGGGGCCTTACCGAAGCTTTCTTT. Translation gives CASSPGGLTEAFF.

Only one count was recorded for this clone. The V gene is TRBV5-1, the J gene TRBJ2-3, with TRBD2 matching 8 bases. Per germline, CDR1 SGHRS and CDR2 YFSETQ. The CDR3 totals 15 residues. V lost 3 bases to trimming and J lost 2 bases; unmatched junction nucleotides: 5. CDR3 sequence reads: CASSSSLADTDTQYF. CDR3 bases: TGCGCCAGCAGCTCATCACTAGCGGACACAGATACGCAGTATTTT. The full variable domain, in which reference TRBV5-1 and TRBJ2-3 provide the parts outside the CDR3, is KAGVTQTPRYLIKTRGQQVTLSCSPISGHRSVSWYQQTPGQGLQFLFEYFSETQRNKGNFPGRFSGRQFSNSRSEMNVSTLELGDSALYLCASSSSLADTDTQYFGPGTRLTVL.

The J gene is TRBJ1-5, the V gene TRBV9; weak D call: TRBD1 (5 bases). V gave up 1 base and J gave up 2 bases, with 7 bases separating them. Germline V gene sequence: CDR1 SGDLS, CDR2 YYNGEE. CDR3 length: 14 amino acids. The CDR3 region is CASSVWGGNQPQHF. The CDR3 region has the DNA TGTGCCAGCAGCGTATGGGGCGGCAATCAGCCCCAGCATTTT.

This clone was found a few times. The V call is TRBV2, the J call TRBJ1-5; D ambiguous. The germline V and J ends were trimmed by 6 bases and 3 bases, with 6 bases remaining between them. This CDR3 is 12 amino acids long. The germline V gene has CDR1 SNHLY and CDR2 FYNNEI. The CDR3 nucleotides read TGTGCCAGCAGACAGACCAATCAGCCCCAGCATTTT. As protein: CASRQTNQPQHF.

The chain uses TRBV13 and TRBJ2-2, with 13 bases identical to TRBD2. The germline V gene encodes CDR1 PRHDT and CDR2 FYEKMQ (reference sequence). The length of the CDR3 is 18 residues. V shed 5 bases and J 4 bases; nucleotides not matched to a gene: 10. In DNA, the CDR3 is TGTGCCAGCAGCATCAGGACTAGCGGGAGATGGAGCACCGGGGAGCTGTTTTTT. Translation: CASSIRTSGRWSTGELFF. The variable domain in full, with the rest retrieved from reference TRBV13 and TRBJ2-2, is AAGVIQSPRHLIKEKRETATLKCYPIPRHDTVYWYQQGPGQDPQFLISFYEKMQSDKGSIPDRFSAQQFSDYHSELNMSSLELGDSALYFCASSIRTSGRWSTGELFFGEGSRLTVL.

The V call is TRBV4-2, the J call TRBJ1-2; perhaps TRBD1 as D (6 bases). CDR1 is LGHNA and CDR2 is YNFKEQ in the germline V gene. The CDR3 is 12 residues long. The V and J ends lost 6 bases and 3 bases respectively, with 8 bases between them. This CDR3 reads CASSRTDYGYTF. As DNA, the CDR3 is TGTGCCAGCAGTCGGACAGACTATGGCTACACCTTC.

The V and J genes are TRBV7-9 and TRBJ2-5, with 7 bases fitting TRBD1. CDR3 length equals 16 residues. V lost 5 bases to trimming and J lost 4 bases; unmatched junction nucleotides: 13. In germline, CDR1 is SEHNR, CDR2 FQNEAQ (reference sequence). For the CDR3, the DNA is TGTGCCAGCAGCGTTGACAGGGCGAATATCAGAGAGACCCAGTACTTC. It yields the protein CASSVDRANIRETQYF. Full variable domain (rest looked up from reference TRBV7-9 and TRBJ2-5): DTGVSQNPRHKITKRGQNVTFRCDPISEHNRLYWYRQTLGQGPEFLTYFQNEAQLEKSRLLSDRFSAERPKGSFSTLEIQRTEQGDSAMYLCASSVDRANIRETQYFGPGTRLLVL.

For this clone: Distinct nucleotide sequences in the sample also encode this CDR3. The chain couples TRBV7-9 to TRBJ2-7, with 12 bases fitting TRBD2. After removal of 4 bases from V and 0 bases from J, the junction contained 1 base not matched to a gene. CDR3 length: 15 amino acids. Germline V CDR1 and CDR2: SEHNR, FQNEAQ (reference sequence). For the CDR3, the DNA is TGTGCCAGCAGCTCGACTAGCGGGAGCTCCTACGAGCAGTACTTC. It encodes CASSSTSGSSYEQYF.

The V call is TRBV28, the J call TRBJ2-1; TRBD1 aligns across 8 bases. The CDR3 sequence is 15 residues long. Trimming removed 3 bases from V and 0 bases from J; junction bases left unmatched: 1. The germline gives CDR1 MDHEN, CDR2 SYDVKM. CDR3 region: CASSLTGASYNEQFF. Here the CDR3 DNA reads TGTGCCAGCAGTTTGACAGGGGCCTCCTACAATGAGCAGTTCTTC.

This CDR3 is CASSSGAVNTEAFF. DNA of the CDR3: TGTGCCAGCAGTTCAGGGGCAGTTAACACTGAAGCTTTCTTT. The rearrangement uses TRBV7-3 and TRBJ1-1, with a weak D call TRBD1 (6 bases). There are 14 residues in the CDR3. With 6 bases removed from V and 2 bases from J, the gap between germline ends came to 13 bases. Per germline, CDR1 SGHTA and CDR2 FQGTGA.

With regard to this clone: At one end the junction does not follow the germline gene, possibly because of a read error. The chain joins TRBV7-3 to TRBJ1-3; 7 bases map to TRBD1. Germline V CDR1 and CDR2: SGHTA, FQGTGA. There are 17 residues in the CDR3. The DNA for the CDR3 is TGTGCCAGCAGCATAACCGGGACAGACGACTCTGGAAACACCATATATTTT. The encoded protein is CASSITGTDDSGNTIYF.

The chain joins TRBV10-3 to TRBJ2-1, with D uncertain. The CDR3 is made up of 14 amino acids. Trimming took 10 bases from V and 10 from J, leaving 23 bases between them. Per the germline V gene, CDR1 is ENHRY and CDR2 is SYGVKD. The CDR3 bases are TGTGCCACCTTTTTAGATTTGCGGAGCGACGAGCAGTTCTTC. It codes for CATFLDLRSDEQFF.

This rearrangement joins TRBV5-1 to TRBJ2-3, with D possibly being TRBD1 (6 bases). V was trimmed by 5 bases and J by 5 bases, leaving 21 bases between them. CDR1 and CDR2 from the germline V gene are SGHRS and YFSETQ. The CDR3 loop spans 16 amino acids. The CDR3 DNA sequence: TGCGCCAGCAGATATCCCGGGACACCGGCTGGAGATACGCAGTATTTT. Amino acids: CASRYPGTPAGDTQYF.

This clone was recorded a few times. The V gene is TRBV6-5, the J gene TRBJ2-1; a weak D match, TRBD1 (6 bases). This CDR3 contains 13 residues. V was shortened by 5 bases and J by 7 bases, with 12 bases between the two germline ends. Germline V gives CDR1 MNHEY, CDR2 SVGAGI. The chain's CDR3 is CASSTTGFNEQFF. The CDR3 bases are TGTGCCAGCAGTACCACAGGGTTTAATGAGCAGTTCTTC.

In DNA, the CDR3 is TGCAGTGCTCGACTAGCCTACGAGCAGTACTTC. Translating gives CSARLAYEQYF. This rearrangement joins TRBV20-1 to TRBJ2-7; D is perhaps TRBD2 (6 bases). V was clipped by 5 bases and J by 2 bases, with 7 bases between them. Germline V gene lookup returns CDR1 DFQATT and CDR2 SNEGSKA (reference sequence). CDR3 length equals 11 residues.

The V and J genes are TRBV28 and TRBJ2-5, with 8 nucleotides matching TRBD2. Looked up from germline, CDR1 is MDHEN and CDR2 is SYDVKM. The CDR3 sequence is 20 residues long. The J segment lost 5 bases and the V segment lost 6 bases, leaving 26 bases of the junction unmatched. Here the CDR3 reads CASSGLAASNNRASAETQYF. The CDR3 bases are TGTGCCAGCAGCGGACTAGCTGCCTCCAACAACCGAGCGTCGGCGGAGACCCAGTACTTC.

The chain is built from TRBV7-2 and TRBJ1-1, with unresolved D. CDR1 is SGHTA, CDR2 FQGNSA, per germline. The ends were cut back, 3 bases at V and 0 bases at J, with 14 bases in the middle. The CDR3 is 16 amino acids. The CDR3 spells CASSFWHLAMNTEAFF. Here the CDR3 DNA reads TGTGCCAGCAGCTTTTGGCACCTAGCCATGAACACTGAAGCTTTCTTT.

The chain has TRBV15 and TRBJ2-5, with 7 bases lining up with TRBD1. The CDR3 has 14 amino acids. The V segment lost 1 base and the J segment 2 bases; nucleotides outside the gene matches: 1. Germline V gene data show CDR1 as LNHNV and CDR2 as YYDKDF (reference sequence). DNA for the CDR3: TGTGCCACCAGCAGAGCGGGACAGCAAGAGACCCAGTACTTC. This gives the protein CATSRAGQQETQYF.

J is TRBJ1-1 and V is TRBV13; 8 bases align to TRBD1. Trimming at V came to 6 bases and at J to 4 bases, leaving 7 bases not matched to a gene. Germline CDR1 reads PRHDT; CDR2 reads FYEKMQ (reference sequence). This CDR3 contains 14 residues. The CDR3 region is CASSFNRGVTEAFF. CDR3 sequence (DNA): TGTGCCAGCAGTTTTAACAGGGGGGTCACTGAAGCTTTCTTT.

The chain recombines TRBV20-1 with TRBJ1-1; D perhaps matches TRBD1 (6 bases). V lost 2 bases and J 13 bases, leaving 14 bases between the germline ends. CDR1 is DFQATT, CDR2 SNEGSKA, per germline (reference sequence). The CDR3 is made up of 11 amino acids. The CDR3 coding sequence is TGCAGTGCTAGAACGGCCACAGGGTTTTTCTTT. It translates to CSARTATGFFF.

V and J are TRBV11-3 and TRBJ1-1; 7 bases agree with TRBD1. The germline gives CDR1 SGHNT, CDR2 YENEEA. CDR3 length: 15 amino acids. V lost 5 bases and J lost 2; bases outside the gene matches: 8. CDR3 nucleotide sequence: TGTGCCAGCAGCACAACAGGGGCCCTAAACACTGAAGCTTTCTTT. This codes for CASSTTGALNTEAFF.

This chain joins TRBV6-5 and TRBJ2-5, with no clear D. From germline, CDR1 is MNHEY and CDR2 SVGAGI. V was pared by 6 bases and J by 4 bases, with 15 bases between. The CDR3 loop spans 14 amino acids. The CDR3 is CASRIQSVVETQYF. CDR3 in DNA: TGTGCCAGCAGAATACAAAGCGTGGTAGAGACCCAGTACTTC.

This chain links TRBV19 with TRBJ2-2, with 14 bases matching TRBD2. The CDR3 totals 16 residues. The V and J ends lost 4 bases and 5 bases, in that order; junction bases with no gene match: 3. Germline V gene lookup returns CDR1 LNHDA and CDR2 SQIVND (reference sequence). CDR3 region: CASSTGLAGGTGELFF. DNA for the CDR3: TGTGCCAGTAGTACCGGACTAGCGGGAGGTACCGGGGAGCTGTTTTTT.

The V gene is TRBV4-1, the J gene TRBJ2-1; no firm D call. Germline CDR1 MGHRA, CDR2 YSYEKL. The CDR3 has 16 residues. V lost 1 base and J lost 3, with 13 bases in between. This chain's CDR3 is CASSQVNLLVYNEQFF. DNA for the CDR3: TGCGCCAGCAGCCAAGTTAATCTATTGGTCTACAATGAGCAGTTCTTC.